One sample yielded the 21 T cell receptor beta chains listed below, sequenced in a study of CD8 T cells in ankylosing spondylitis. One entry per CDR3 protein, called by TCRdb with MiXCR from the 5' RACE reads. The sample contains around 210,000 distinct CDR3 sequences, around 8% of which appear only once. Sequenced material: blood, either unsorted or a sorted T cell fraction (not recorded which). These receptors originate from a female donor with ankylosing spondylitis or in good health (not recorded which).

This clonotype has ten or more counts. This chain links TRBV10-3 with TRBJ1-5; TRBD1 aligns across 12 bases. Per the germline V gene, CDR1 is ENHRY and CDR2 is SYGVKD. The CDR3 is 17 amino acids. Trimming at V came to 5 bases and at J to 1 base, leaving 6 bases not matched to a gene. The DNA of the CDR3 is TGTGCCATCAGTCCCGGGACAGGGGGCCCGAGCAATCAGCCCCAGCATTTT. Protein: CAISPGTGGPSNQPQHF.

This clonotype was seen at least ten times. The rearrangement uses TRBV6-1 and TRBJ2-3; D is possibly TRBD1 (5 bases). Between the trimmed V and J ends, which lost 7 bases and 0 bases, there was a span of 8 bases. This CDR3 has 13 amino acids. Germline-derived CDR1 and CDR2 are MNHNS and SASEGT. CDR3 region: CASKGASTDTQYF. The DNA of the CDR3 is TGTGCCAGCAAAGGGGCTAGCACAGATACGCAGTATTTT.

This clonotype was seen at least ten times. The chain recombines TRBV9 with TRBJ1-2; perhaps TRBD1 as D (5 bases). Per germline, CDR1 SGDLS and CDR2 YYNGEE. The CDR3 is 12 residues long. V gave up 3 bases and J gave up 6 bases, with 9 bases separating them. This chain's CDR3 is CASSGGADGYTF. CDR3 bases: TGTGCCAGCAGCGGCGGGGCCGATGGCTACACCTTC.

The V call is TRBV7-2, the J call TRBJ2-5, with D perhaps being TRBD1 or TRBD2 (5 bases each). Germline CDR1 is SGHTA and CDR2 is FQGNSA. Trimming removed 5 bases from V and 5 bases from J, with 21 bases in between. This CDR3 has 16 residues. CDR3 bases: TGTGCCAGCAGCCACGATAGCGCCAGGGTGGGGGAGACCCAGTACTTC. Translated, it gives CASSHDSARVGETQYF.

There are many counts of this clonotype. The chain joins TRBV24-1 to TRBJ2-1, with 8 bases that match TRBD1. This CDR3 comprises 14 residues. Germline trimming cut 8 bases from V and 7 bases from J; bases unmatched to any gene: 9. Looked up from germline, CDR1 is KGHDR and CDR2 is SFDVKD. The CDR3 is CATTTGTGKNEQFF. DNA for the CDR3: TGTGCCACCACCACCGGGACAGGTAAAAATGAGCAGTTCTTC.

V gene TRBV10-3 combines with J gene TRBJ2-1; 8 positions agree with TRBD2. Germline V gene data show CDR1 as ENHRY and CDR2 as SYGVKD. Trimming removed 8 bases from V and 0 bases from J; junction bases left unmatched: 24. The CDR3 length is 21 residues. CDR3: CAILRRSRIAGRGGSYNEQFF. The CDR3 nucleotides read TGTGCCATCCTTAGGAGGAGTAGGATAGCGGGCCGGGGGGGCTCCTACAATGAGCAGTTCTTC.

This clonotype came up a few times. The chain is built from TRBV11-2 and TRBJ2-5; TRBD1 matches at 10 bases. The CDR3 length is 16 residues. Germline loops: CDR1 SGHAT, CDR2 FQNNGV. The V and J ends lost 1 base and 5 bases, in that order; junction bases with no gene match: 7. CDR3 DNA: TGTGCCAGCAGCTTAGCCCTGACAGGGGGCAGGGAGACCCAGTACTTC. This gives the protein CASSLALTGGRETQYF.

This clonotype qualifies as medium-sized. Germline and junction disagree at one end, which may indicate a read error. V and J are TRBV5-1 and TRBJ2-7; D may be TRBD2 (6 bases). The CDR3 is 12 amino acids. Germline lookup yields CDR1 SGHRS and CDR2 YFSETQ. As DNA, the CDR3 is TGTGCCAGCAGCTTGGAGGGTTACGAGCAGTACTTC. Translation: CASSLEGYEQYF.

The chain couples TRBV2 to TRBJ1-1; D is unclear. The CDR3 has 13 residues. Trimming left V 6 bases short and J 4 bases short, with 12 bases between. The germline gives CDR1 SNHLY, CDR2 FYNNEI. The CDR3 loop reads CASRDTRGTEAFF. Here the CDR3 DNA reads TGTGCCAGCAGAGATACCCGGGGCACTGAAGCTTTCTTT.

The chain has TRBV29-1 and TRBJ2-7; D unclear. The CDR3 sequence is 16 residues long. V lost 2 bases to trimming and J lost 1 base, with 18 bases between them. Germline loops: CDR1 SQVTM, CDR2 ANQGSEA. The CDR3 spells CSVEYPELERSYEQYF. The CDR3 DNA follows: TGCAGCGTTGAATACCCGGAGCTTGAAAGATCCTACGAGCAGTACTTC.

This clonotype came up a few times. The chain has TRBV7-1 and TRBJ1-1; D remains unclear. TRBV7-1 belongs to the ORF category, with a function that is uncertain. The CDR3 consists of 13 residues. Between the trimmed V and J ends, which lost 7 bases and 0 bases, there was a span of 9 bases. CDR3 sequence reads: CASTQTLNTEAFF. In DNA form, the CDR3 reads TGTGCCAGCACCCAGACACTGAACACTGAAGCTTTCTTT.

This clonotype is classed as medium-sized. The chain joins TRBV4-3 to TRBJ2-2, with D perhaps matching TRBD1 or TRBD2 (6 bases each). V was cut by 0 bases and J by 7 bases, with 12 bases left in between. The CDR3 is 15 amino acids. Germline lookup yields CDR1 LGHNA and CDR2 YSLEER. Written as DNA, the CDR3 is TGCGCCAGCAGCCAAGACCGGGGGCAGATCGGGGAGCTGTTTTTT. Protein product: CASSQDRGQIGELFF.

In this sample, this clonotype turned up a few times. The chain combines TRBV20-1 with TRBJ2-7; a possible D gene is TRBD2 (7 bases). Germline lookup yields CDR1 DFQATT and CDR2 SNEGSKA (reference sequence). V was pared by 2 bases and J by 7 bases, with 15 bases between. There are 13 residues in the CDR3. The CDR3 DNA reads as TGCAGTGCTAGATTCACAGGGAGGGGGGAGCAGTACTTC. Amino acid sequence: CSARFTGRGEQYF.

The chain recombines TRBV20-1 with TRBJ2-3, with D unclear. The CDR3 runs to 12 residues. Germline-derived CDR1 and CDR2 are DFQATT and SNEGSKA (reference sequence). Trimming shortened V by 3 bases and J by 8 bases, and 12 bases separated the two germline ends. The CDR3 bases are TGCAGTGCTAGGGCCTCCCAAAGTACGCAGTATTTT. Protein sequence: CSARASQSTQYF.

Ten or more counts support this clonotype. The V call is TRBV4-2, the J call TRBJ1-4; D is possibly TRBD1 (6 bases). The CDR3 length is 14 residues. V was shortened by 4 bases and J by 5 bases, with 11 bases between the two germline ends. Germline V CDR1 and CDR2: LGHNA, YNFKEQ. The CDR3 DNA reads as TGTGCCAGCAGCCCCGCGGACAGCAATGAAAAACTGTTTTTT. Its translation is CASSPADSNEKLFF.

This clonotype was counted many times. The rearrangement joins TRBV7-6 to TRBJ2-2; the D is unclear. Trimming took off 7 bases at V and 5 bases at J, with 11 bases between the two ends. There are 13 residues in the CDR3. The V gene's germline CDR1 is SGHVS and CDR2 FNYEAQ. CDR3 DNA sequence: TGTGCCAGCAACCCGTTAGGAACCGGGGAGCTGTTTTTT. Its protein product is CASNPLGTGELFF.

This clonotype has ten or more counts. V is TRBV12-3 or TRBV12-4 and J is TRBJ2-1, with D perhaps assigned TRBD1 or TRBD2 (5 bases each). This CDR3 spans 15 amino acids. V lost 6 bases to trimming and J lost 2 bases, with 14 bases between them. In DNA form, the CDR3 reads TGTGCCAGCAGCCCGGGACGGAAAACCTACAATGAGCAGTTCTTC. Its translation is CASSPGRKTYNEQFF.

Many counts were recorded for this clonotype. This chain's CDR3 is CSVGAGLQETQYF. The CDR3 coding sequence is TGCAGCGTTGGGGCAGGGCTCCAAGAGACCCAGTACTTC. This chain connects TRBV29-1 to TRBJ2-5; D possibly corresponds to TRBD1 (5 bases). CDR1 is SQVTM, CDR2 ANQGSEA, per germline. The CDR3 extends over 13 amino acids. The V end lost 4 bases, the J end lost 1 base, and 10 bases lay between the germline ends.

In its sample, this clonotype was seen a few times. The J gene is TRBJ1-5, the V gene TRBV20-1, with 10 positions matching TRBD1. The J segment lost 6 bases and the V segment lost 6 bases, leaving 11 bases of the junction unmatched. Germline CDR1 DFQATT, CDR2 SNEGSKA (reference sequence). The CDR3 has 15 amino acids. The CDR3, as DNA: TGCAGTGCGACCCGCGAGACAGGGGGCCGTCAGCCCCAGCATTTT. This translates into CSATRETGGRQPQHF.

In this sample, this clonotype turned up many times. V usage is TRBV5-1 and J usage is TRBJ2-3, with TRBD2 matching 7 bases. Germline V gene lookup returns CDR1 SGHRS and CDR2 YFSETQ. The V segment lost 2 bases and the J segment 4 bases; nucleotides outside the gene matches: 10. This CDR3 is built from 16 residues. CDR3 sequence reads: CASSLLGGRPADTQYF. The DNA of the CDR3 is TGCGCCAGCAGCTTATTAGGCGGGAGACCCGCAGATACGCAGTATTTT.

Many counts were recorded for this clonotype. The chain joins TRBV20-1 to TRBJ2-1; tentatively, D is TRBD2 (6 bases). CDR1 is DFQATT, CDR2 SNEGSKA, per germline (reference sequence). Trimming removed 7 bases from V and 8 bases from J, with 21 bases in between. The CDR3 is made up of 14 amino acids. The CDR3 bases are TGCAGTGTGTTGGAGGGTCGCGATAGGGATGAGCAGTTCTTC. Encoded protein: CSVLEGRDRDEQFF.